The T cell receptor beta chain described here comes from a study of blood T cell repertoires in COVID-19. Study overall: Collection of acute and convalescent COVID-19 samples took place in the United States, Italy and Spain. The cDNA or gDNA used as material had been derived from T cells, B-cell-depleted T cells, or PBMCs.

V was shortened by 6 bases and J by 9 bases, with 9 bases between the two germline ends. Germline lookup yields CDR1 MNHEY and CDR2 SVGAGI. The CDR3 has 12 amino acids. Per the study methods: By means of reference gene primer amplification, nucleated cell counts were estimated. Method: immunoSEQ multiplex PCR; TCRdb's copy keeps in-frame clones and lacks some. V, J and clone size are taken as reported in that table, and D and trimming were inferred from the DNA itself. The sample yields roughly 67,000 clones, 65% to 90% seen once. The sample taken for sequencing was peripheral blood. The chain links TRBV6-5 to TRBJ1-6; D remains unclear. The receptor's source is a man aged 50 or older with acute or convalescent COVID-19. CDR3 region: CASSPGSSPLHF. Written as DNA, the CDR3 is TGTGCCAGCAGCCCCGGTAGTTCACCCCTCCACTTT.